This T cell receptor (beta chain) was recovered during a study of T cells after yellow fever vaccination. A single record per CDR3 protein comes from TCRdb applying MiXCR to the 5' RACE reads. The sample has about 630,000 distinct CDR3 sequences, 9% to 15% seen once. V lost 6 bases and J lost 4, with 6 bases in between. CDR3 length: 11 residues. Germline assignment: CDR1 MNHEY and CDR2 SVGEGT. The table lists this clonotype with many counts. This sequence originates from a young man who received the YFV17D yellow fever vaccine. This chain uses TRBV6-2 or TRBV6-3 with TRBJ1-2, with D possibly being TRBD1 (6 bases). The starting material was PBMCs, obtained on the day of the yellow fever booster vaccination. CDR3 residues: CASRQGYGYTF. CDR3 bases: TGTGCCAGCAGACAGGGCTATGGCTACACCTTC.